One and the same sample provided the 29 T cell receptor beta chains below, sequenced in a study of OX40 agonist ivuxolimab in advanced cancers. This table comes from immunoSEQ multiplex PCR, and its TCRdb copy is limited to in-frame clones, with some not included. The sample has roughly 70,000 clones, about 82% seen once. Specimen: CD4+ or CD8+ T cells sorted from blood, collected in a trial of the OX40 agonist ivuxolimab. Every receptor here comes from an adult with an advanced solid tumor such as melanoma, head and neck, liver or kidney cancer.

DNA of the CDR3: TGTGCCAGCAGCTTACCACGACAGGGGGTTAAAGAGACCCAGTACTTC. Its translation is CASSLPRQGVKETQYF. This chain joins TRBV7-9 and TRBJ2-5; 9 positions match TRBD1. The CDR3 has 16 residues. Germline V gives CDR1 SEHNR, CDR2 FQNEAQ (reference sequence). V shed 2 bases and J 3 bases; nucleotides not matched to a gene: 7.

This rearrangement joins TRBV28 to TRBJ2-7, with 8 bases identical to TRBD1. The CDR3 is 16 amino acids. The V gene's germline CDR1 is MDHEN and CDR2 SYDVKM. V lost 4 bases to trimming and J lost 0 bases; unmatched junction nucleotides: 8. CDR3 coding DNA: TGTGCCAGCAGTTCCCCCCAGGACAGGGCCTCCTACGAGCAGTACTTC. Translated, it gives CASSSPQDRASYEQYF.

This chain links TRBV11-2 with TRBJ2-7, with 10 bases identical to TRBD1. Per germline, CDR1 SGHAT and CDR2 FQNNGV. Trimming at V came to 5 bases and at J to 12 bases, leaving 4 bases not matched to a gene. The CDR3 is 11 amino acids. The CDR3 reads CASSTGTGAYF. CDR3 nucleotides: TGTGCCAGCAGCACAGGGACAGGGGCGTACTTC.

The chain has TRBV7-2 and TRBJ2-3; TRBD1 might be the D (5 bases). The CDR3 runs 17 residues. The V and J ends lost 2 bases and 2 bases respectively, with 17 bases between them. CDR1 and CDR2 from the germline V gene are SGHTA and FQGNSA. CDR3: CASSLHQGMSNTDTQYF. CDR3 coding DNA: TGTGCCAGCAGCTTACATCAGGGCATGAGTAACACAGATACGCAGTATTTT.

A note on this clone: Compared with germline, one end of the junction differs, possibly owing to a read error. This rearrangement joins TRBV20-1 to TRBJ2-7; D is perhaps TRBD2 (6 bases). CDR1 and CDR2 from the germline V gene are DFQATT and SNEGSKA (reference sequence). This CDR3 comprises 11 residues. CDR3 in amino acids: CSAIFGGRNHF. CDR3 nucleotides: TGCAGTGCTATTTTCGGAGGGCGGAATCACTTC.

The chain is built from TRBV5-4 and TRBJ1-2; possibly TRBD1 for D (6 bases). V lost 4 bases and J lost 6, with 13 bases in between. Germline CDR1 SGHNT, CDR2 YYREEE (reference sequence). This CDR3 is 13 amino acids long. The CDR3 protein is CASSPRGGDGYTF. CDR3 coding DNA: TGTGCCAGCAGCCCTCGGGGGGGCGATGGCTACACCTTC.

This chain joins TRBV5-4 and TRBJ1-1, with no clear D. The V end was cut by 5 bases, the J end by 2 bases, with 10 bases between. Germline CDR1 and CDR2: SGHNT and YYREEE (reference sequence). The CDR3 loop spans 13 amino acids. In DNA form, the CDR3 reads TGTGCCAGCAGGGCACAGAGTAACACTGAAGCTTTCTTT. It codes for CASRAQSNTEAFF.

This clone was seen a handful of times. V usage is TRBV11-2 and J usage is TRBJ2-5, with D maybe TRBD2 (5 bases). The V gene lost 5 bases and the J gene lost 1 base, with 8 bases spanning the gap. Germline lookup yields CDR1 SGHAT and CDR2 FQNNGV. The CDR3 spans 13 residues. CDR3 region: CASSRTFQETQYF. In DNA, the CDR3 is TGTGCCAGCAGCCGGACTTTCCAAGAGACCCAGTACTTC.

The chain combines TRBV6-4 with TRBJ2-1; TRBD1 matches at 11 bases. The germline V gene encodes CDR1 MRHNA and CDR2 SNTAGT. With V trimmed by 1 base and J by 6 bases, 14 bases remained unmatched. This CDR3 has 19 amino acids. This CDR3 reads CASSDFPARGQGVRNEQFF. CDR3 DNA: TGTGCCAGCAGTGACTTCCCCGCCCGGGGACAGGGGGTACGCAATGAGCAGTTCTTC.

The V call is TRBV10-3, the J call TRBJ2-4; 11 nucleotides match TRBD2. Germline V gives CDR1 ENHRY, CDR2 SYGVKD. Trimming removed 3 bases from V and 3 bases from J; junction bases left unmatched: 4. This CDR3 spans 16 amino acids. CDR3 coding DNA: TGTGCCATCAGTGAATCCGGGACTAGCGGCAAAAACATTCAGTACTTC. Translating gives CAISESGTSGKNIQYF.

The CDR3 sequence is CASSSDLQGGRGGYTF. In nucleotides, the CDR3 is TGTGCCAGCAGCTCGGATTTACAGGGGGGGAGAGGTGGCTACACCTTC. This chain uses TRBV5-4 with TRBJ1-2, with 8 positions matching TRBD1. Per the germline V gene, CDR1 is SGHNT and CDR2 is YYREEE (reference sequence). CDR3 length: 16 residues. V lost 3 bases, J lost 7 bases, and 14 bases stayed unmatched.

In this sample, this clone turned up once. The rearrangement links TRBV6-5 to TRBJ2-3, with unresolved D. The CDR3 runs 13 residues. Trimming stripped 4 bases from V and 5 bases from J, with 10 bases between. Per the germline V gene, CDR1 is MNHEY and CDR2 is SVGAGI. DNA of the CDR3: TGTGCCAGCAGTTTCTTTAATCTAGATACGCAGTATTTT. It specifies CASSFFNLDTQYF.

The V call is TRBV4-2, the J call TRBJ2-1, with 9 bases matching TRBD2. V was pared by 4 bases and J by 5 bases, with 12 bases of the junction left unmatched. The CDR3 runs 17 residues. From germline, CDR1 is LGHNA and CDR2 YNFKEQ. The CDR3 reads CASSPGGAGGTHNEQFF. The CDR3, as DNA: TGTGCCAGCAGCCCTGGGGGAGCGGGGGGCACCCACAATGAGCAGTTCTTC.

Only a few counts were recorded for this clone. The chain has TRBV19 and TRBJ2-3, with D unclear. The CDR3 has 12 amino acids. V lost 5 bases to trimming and J lost 4 bases, with 7 bases between them. Germline CDR1 and CDR2: LNHDA and SQIVND (reference sequence). Written as DNA, the CDR3 is TGTGCCAGTAGTTTTCTTCCAGATACGCAGTATTTT. The encoded protein is CASSFLPDTQYF.

The gene calls are TRBV11-2 and TRBJ1-3; a possible D gene is TRBD1 (6 bases). The CDR3 totals 17 residues. Germline V gives CDR1 SGHAT, CDR2 FQNNGV. V lost 4 bases and J 0 bases, leaving 16 bases between the germline ends. CDR3 nucleotides: TGTGCCAGCAGCTCATTAACAGGGTCTGGCTCTGGAAACACCATATATTTT. It encodes CASSSLTGSGSGNTIYF.

The gene calls are TRBV5-1 and TRBJ1-1; D ambiguous. Per the germline V gene, CDR1 is SGHRS and CDR2 is YFSETQ. V shed 2 bases and J shed 5 bases, with 13 bases lying between them. CDR3 size: 14 residues. CDR3: CASSFGAGLTEAFF. The CDR3, as DNA: TGCGCCAGCAGCTTTGGCGCGGGATTGACTGAAGCTTTCTTT.

J is TRBJ2-7 and V is TRBV27, with 7 bases fitting TRBD1. V gave up 5 bases and J gave up 3 bases; unmatched junction bases: 4. The CDR3 covers 13 residues. Germline V gene sequence: CDR1 MNHEY, CDR2 SMNVEV (reference sequence). In DNA, the CDR3 is TGTGCCAGCAGTCCTCGGACAGGCTACGAGCAGTACTTC. This encodes CASSPRTGYEQYF.

The V call is TRBV5-4, the J call TRBJ1-2, with D unclear. The CDR3 length is 15 residues. Germline assignment: CDR1 SGHNT and CDR2 YYREEE (reference sequence). Trimming took off 1 base at V and 0 bases at J, with 10 bases between the two ends. In DNA form, the CDR3 reads TGTGCCAGCAGCTTGAGTCGTCAAACTAACTATGGCTACACCTTC. Its translation: CASSLSRQTNYGYTF.

This clone was observed a few times. The rearrangement links TRBV19 to TRBJ1-1; D may be TRBD1 (5 bases). Trimming removed 5 bases from V and 6 bases from J, with 16 bases in between. CDR1 and CDR2 (germline): LNHDA, SQIVND (reference sequence). The CDR3 spans 14 residues. The CDR3 spells CASSDQGTNPEAFF. In nucleotides, the CDR3 is TGTGCCAGTAGTGACCAGGGTACTAACCCTGAAGCTTTCTTT. Looking up the rest from reference TRBV19 and TRBJ1-1 gives the full variable domain: DGGITQSPKYLFRKEGQNVTLSCEQNLNHDAMYWYRQDPGQGLRLIYYSQIVNDFQKGDIAEGYSVSREKKESFPLTVTSAQKNPTAFYLCASSDQGTNPEAFFGQGTRLTVV.

The V and J genes are TRBV15 and TRBJ2-3; possible D gene TRBD2, 6 bases. There are 15 residues in the CDR3. The V end lost 2 bases, the J end lost 0 bases, and 9 bases lay between the germline ends. Germline V gene data show CDR1 as LNHNV and CDR2 as YYDKDF (reference sequence). The CDR3 loop reads CATSRTGSSTDTQYF. Written as DNA, the CDR3 is TGTGCCACCAGCAGAACCGGGAGTAGCACAGATACGCAGTATTTT.

The chain employs TRBV6-5 and TRBJ1-6, with D unresolved. The V end was cut by 6 bases, the J end by 10 bases, with 19 bases between. The CDR3 covers 15 residues. The germline gives CDR1 MNHEY, CDR2 SVGAGI. This CDR3 is CASRRRQGSGSPLHF. CDR3 nucleotides: TGTGCCAGCAGAAGGCGCCAAGGGTCCGGGTCACCCCTCCACTTT.

The V call is TRBV2, the J call TRBJ2-5; D not resolved. V was shortened by 10 bases and J by 3 bases, with 12 bases between the two germline ends. CDR3 size: 12 residues. CDR1 is SNHLY, CDR2 FYNNEI, per germline. The DNA of the CDR3 is TGTGCCACAGGAGCTACGGAAGAGACCCAGTACTTC. It specifies CATGATEETQYF.

This chain links TRBV30 with TRBJ1-4, with D hard to call. This CDR3 has 12 residues. Trimming removed 8 bases from V and 5 bases from J, with 12 bases in between. Germline CDR1 and CDR2: GTSNPN and SVGIG (reference sequence). CDR3 DNA: TGTGCCGGGTGGGCGGTAAATGAAAAACTGTTTTTT. It specifies CAGWAVNEKLFF. Combining the CDR3 with reference TRBV30 and TRBJ1-4 gives the whole variable domain SQTIHQWPATLVQPVGSPLSLECTVEGTSNPNLYWYRQAAGRGLQLLFYSVGIGQISSEVPQNLSASRPQDRQFILSSKKLLLSDSGFYLCAGWAVNEKLFFGSGTQLSVL.

This chain joins TRBV10-1 and TRBJ1-1; D unresolved. The CDR3 has 14 residues. Germline assignment: CDR1 WNHNN and CDR2 SYGVQD (reference sequence). V was shortened by 7 bases and J by 6 bases, with 18 bases between the two germline ends. The CDR3 DNA follows: TGCGCCAGCACACGCCCCCCGGGGAGGGCTGAAGCTTTCTTT. Residues: CASTRPPGRAEAFF.

The genes are TRBV18 and TRBJ2-1; 8 bases match TRBD2. CDR1 and CDR2 from the germline V gene are KGHSH and LQKENI. Trimming removed 3 bases from V and 6 bases from J; junction bases left unmatched: 10. The CDR3 is made up of 16 amino acids. CDR3 nucleotide sequence: TGTGCCAGCTCACCCCCTGGCGGCGGGGGGTTCAATGAGCAGTTCTTC. This codes for CASSPPGGGGFNEQFF.

The rearrangement uses TRBV2 and TRBJ2-1; D may be TRBD2 (5 bases). In germline, CDR1 is SNHLY, CDR2 FYNNEI. The CDR3 sequence is 12 residues long. V lost 7 bases to trimming and J lost 6 bases, with 10 bases between them. The CDR3 loop reads CASKWRANEQFF. The CDR3 nucleotides read TGTGCCAGCAAGTGGCGGGCCAATGAGCAGTTCTTC. Complete variable domain (other parts from reference TRBV2 and TRBJ2-1): EPEVTQTPSHQVTQMGQEVILRCVPISNHLYFYWYRQILGQKVEFLVSFYNNEISEKSEIFDDQFSVERPDGSNFTLKIRSTKLEDSAMYFCASKWRANEQFFGPGTRLTVL.

The chain recombines TRBV9 with TRBJ2-7, with D uncertain. This CDR3 spans 14 amino acids. Germline assignment: CDR1 SGDLS and CDR2 YYNGEE. Trimming cost V 4 bases and J 0 bases, with 11 bases left between them. Here the CDR3 DNA reads TGTGCCAGCAGCCCCCGGCTGGTCTCCTACGAGCAGTACTTC. Amino acids: CASSPRLVSYEQYF.

The J gene is TRBJ2-1, the V gene TRBV19, with 7 bases fitting TRBD1. Germline CDR1 is LNHDA and CDR2 is SQIVND (reference sequence). The CDR3 spans 15 residues. With V trimmed by 6 bases and J by 2 bases, 7 bases remained unmatched. The CDR3 coding sequence is TGTGCCAGTAGCGATAACAGGGGACCCTACAATGAGCAGTTCTTC. Translating gives CASSDNRGPYNEQFF.

The chain couples TRBV30 to TRBJ2-2; 9 positions match TRBD2. Per germline, CDR1 GTSNPN and CDR2 SVGIG (reference sequence). CDR3 length: 14 amino acids. Trimming at V came to 4 bases and at J to 4 bases, leaving 4 bases not matched to a gene. CDR3 DNA sequence: TGTGCCTGGATAGCGGGGGTCCTCACCGGGGAGCTGTTTTTT. Encoded protein: CAWIAGVLTGELFF.